These 3 T cell receptor beta chains share one sample of origin, sequenced in a study of cytomegalovirus exposure and HLA in healthy donors. The PCR had 60 Vbeta and 13 Jbeta primers. Here immunoSEQ multiplex PCR was the method, and the copy in TCRdb shows in-frame clones only, minus some. The data contain about 150,000 clones, approximately 88% of them singletons. Material: PBMCs. The receptors were gathered from a woman aged 18-35 years in good health and CMV-seronegative.

The sample holds a few counts of this clone. The gene calls are TRBV5-1 and TRBJ1-2; TRBD1 might be the D (6 bases). CDR3 length: 16 amino acids. Per germline, CDR1 SGHRS and CDR2 YFSETQ. The V end lost 1 base, the J end lost 8 bases, and 21 bases lay between the germline ends. Written as DNA, the CDR3 is TGCGCCAGCAGCTTGACTACATTCGGGTCAGGGGAAGGCTACACCTTC. This codes for CASSLTTFGSGEGYTF. The variable domain in full, completed from reference TRBV5-1 and TRBJ1-2, reads KAGVTQTPRYLIKTRGQQVTLSCSPISGHRSVSWYQQTPGQGLQFLFEYFSETQRNKGNFPGRFSGRQFSNSRSEMNVSTLELGDSALYLCASSLTTFGSGEGYTFGSGTRLTVV.

The rearrangement links TRBV5-8 to TRBJ1-1, with TRBD1 as a possible D gene (6 bases). The CDR3 loop spans 16 amino acids. Germline V CDR1 and CDR2: SGHTS, YDEGEE. V was cut by 7 bases and J by 2 bases, with 21 bases left in between. This CDR3 reads CASEFWGLRGNTEAFF. In DNA, the CDR3 is TGTGCCAGCGAATTCTGGGGGCTTCGAGGAAACACTGAAGCTTTCTTT.

The chain uses TRBV9 and TRBJ2-1; D possibly corresponds to TRBD1 (6 bases). The germline gives CDR1 SGDLS, CDR2 YYNGEE. The CDR3 contains 14 residues. V was cut by 4 bases and J by 7 bases, with 15 bases left in between. The CDR3 is CASSPRGGWNEQFF. In nucleotides, the CDR3 is TGTGCCAGCAGCCCTAGAGGGGGTTGGAATGAGCAGTTCTTC.